This T cell receptor beta chain was obtained from a study of T cell responses to AZD1222 COVID-19 vaccine. This clone was found a few times. Its antigen is still unknown. Study observations and caveats: Only six people who got AZD1222 tested seropositive at baseline.

Only in-frame clones appear in the TCRdb table, and some are missing; sequencing was by immunoSEQ multiplex PCR. The sample shows 150,000 or so clones, roughly 90% of them seen only once. This CDR3 comprises 18 residues. In germline, CDR1 is SGHAT, CDR2 FQNNGV. The J segment lost 5 bases and the V segment lost 5 bases, leaving 16 bases of the junction unmatched. Specimen: peripheral blood, collected on day 0 of AZD1222 vaccination. This clonotype originated in an adult in good health. V and J are TRBV11-2 and TRBJ2-2; 8 bases map to TRBD1. CDR3 DNA: TGTGCCAGCAGCCCCCGGACAGGGCGTTCCCGAGGGACCGGGGAGCTGTTTTTT. Protein product: CASSPRTGRSRGTGELFF.